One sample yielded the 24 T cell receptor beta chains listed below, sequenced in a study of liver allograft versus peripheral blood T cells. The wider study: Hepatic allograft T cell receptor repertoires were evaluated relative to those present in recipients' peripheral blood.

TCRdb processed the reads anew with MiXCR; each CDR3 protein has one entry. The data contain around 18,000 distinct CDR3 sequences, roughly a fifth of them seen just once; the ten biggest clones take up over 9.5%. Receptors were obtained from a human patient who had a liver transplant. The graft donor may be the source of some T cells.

Here the CDR3 reads CSVEGRQGFETQYF. The CDR3 nucleotides read TGCAGCGTTGAAGGTAGACAGGGTTTCGAGACCCAGTACTTC. The chain joins TRBV29-1 to TRBJ2-5, with 7 bases identical to TRBD1. This CDR3 spans 14 amino acids. Germline loops: CDR1 SQVTM, CDR2 ANQGSEA. Unmatched junction bases numbered 7, after V lost 1 base and J lost 5 bases. The full variable domain, with the rest looked up from reference TRBV29-1 and TRBJ2-5, is SAVISQKPSRDICQRGTSLTIQCQVDSQVTMMFWYRQQPGQSLTLIATANQGSEATYESGFVIDKFPISRPNLTFSTLTVSNMSPEDSSIYLCSVEGRQGFETQYFGPGTRLLVL.

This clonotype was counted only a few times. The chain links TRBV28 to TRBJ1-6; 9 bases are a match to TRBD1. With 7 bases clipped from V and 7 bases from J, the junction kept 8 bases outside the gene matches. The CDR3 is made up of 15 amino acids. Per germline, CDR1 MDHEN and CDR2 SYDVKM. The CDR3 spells CASTRDRVGNSPLHF. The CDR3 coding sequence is TGTGCCAGCACCAGGGACAGGGTGGGGAATTCACCCCTCCACTTT.

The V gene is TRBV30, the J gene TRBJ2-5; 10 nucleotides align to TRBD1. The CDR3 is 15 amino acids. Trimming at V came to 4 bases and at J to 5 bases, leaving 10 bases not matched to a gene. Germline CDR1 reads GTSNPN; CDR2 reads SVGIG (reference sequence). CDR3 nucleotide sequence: TGTGCCTGGACCGGAAGACAGGGGGCCCGGGAGACCCAGTACTTC. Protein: CAWTGRQGARETQYF. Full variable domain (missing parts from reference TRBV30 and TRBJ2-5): SQTIHQWPATLVQPVGSPLSLECTVEGTSNPNLYWYRQAAGRGLQLLFYSVGIGQISSEVPQNLSASRPQDRQFILSSKKLLLSDSGFYLCAWTGRQGARETQYFGPGTRLLVL.

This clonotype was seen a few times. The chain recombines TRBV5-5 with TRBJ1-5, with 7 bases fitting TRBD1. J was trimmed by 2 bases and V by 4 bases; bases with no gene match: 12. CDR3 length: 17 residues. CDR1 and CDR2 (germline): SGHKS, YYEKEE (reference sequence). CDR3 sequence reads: CASSVQGRVRGNQPQHF. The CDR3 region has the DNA TGTGCCAGCAGCGTACAGGGGAGAGTACGCGGCAATCAGCCCCAGCATTTT.

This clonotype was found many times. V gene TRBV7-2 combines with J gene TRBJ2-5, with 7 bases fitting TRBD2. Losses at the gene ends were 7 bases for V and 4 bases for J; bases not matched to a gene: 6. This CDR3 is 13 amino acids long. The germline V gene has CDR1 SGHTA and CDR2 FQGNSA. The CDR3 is CASITSGGETQYF. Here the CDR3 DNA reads TGTGCCAGCATCACCTCGGGGGGAGAGACCCAGTACTTC.

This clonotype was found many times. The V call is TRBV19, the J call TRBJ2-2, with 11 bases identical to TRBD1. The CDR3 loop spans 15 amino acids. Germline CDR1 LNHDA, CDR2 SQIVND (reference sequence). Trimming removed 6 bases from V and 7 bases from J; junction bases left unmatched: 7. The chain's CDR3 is CASSAGTGGIGELFF. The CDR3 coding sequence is TGTGCCAGTAGCGCAGGGACAGGGGGGATCGGGGAGCTGTTTTTT. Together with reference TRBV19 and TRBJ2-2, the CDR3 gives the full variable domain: DGGITQSPKYLFRKEGQNVTLSCEQNLNHDAMYWYRQDPGQGLRLIYYSQIVNDFQKGDIAEGYSVSREKKESFPLTVTSAQKNPTAFYLCASSAGTGGIGELFFGEGSRLTVL.

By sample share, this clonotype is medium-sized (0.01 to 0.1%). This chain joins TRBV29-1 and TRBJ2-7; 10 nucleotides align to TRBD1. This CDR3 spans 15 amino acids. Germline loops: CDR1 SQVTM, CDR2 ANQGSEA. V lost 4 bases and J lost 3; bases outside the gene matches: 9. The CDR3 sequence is CSVAGWGQGFYEQYF. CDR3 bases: TGCAGCGTTGCAGGCTGGGGACAGGGGTTCTACGAGCAGTACTTC.

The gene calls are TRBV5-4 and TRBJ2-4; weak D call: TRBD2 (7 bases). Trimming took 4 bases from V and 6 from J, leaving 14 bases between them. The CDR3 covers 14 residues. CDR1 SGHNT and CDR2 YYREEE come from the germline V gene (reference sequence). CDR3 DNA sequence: TGTGCCAGCAGCCCTGAGGGGGGGAGAAACATTCAGTACTTC. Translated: CASSPEGGRNIQYF.

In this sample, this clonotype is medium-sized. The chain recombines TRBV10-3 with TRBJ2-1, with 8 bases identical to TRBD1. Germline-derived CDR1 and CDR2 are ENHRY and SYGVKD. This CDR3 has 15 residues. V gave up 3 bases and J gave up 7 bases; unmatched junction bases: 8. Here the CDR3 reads CAISDMTGENNEQFF. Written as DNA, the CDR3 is TGTGCCATCAGTGATATGACAGGGGAGAATAATGAGCAGTTCTTC.

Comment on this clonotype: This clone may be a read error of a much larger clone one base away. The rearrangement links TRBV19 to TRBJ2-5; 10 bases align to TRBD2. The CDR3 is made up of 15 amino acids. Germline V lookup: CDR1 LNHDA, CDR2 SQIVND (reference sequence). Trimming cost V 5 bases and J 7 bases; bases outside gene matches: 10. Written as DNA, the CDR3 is TGTGCCAGTAGTCCCTCCGGACTAGCGGAAGGGACCCAGTACTTC. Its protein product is CASSPSGLAEGTQYF. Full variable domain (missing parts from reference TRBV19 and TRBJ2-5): DGGITQSPKYLFRKEGQNVTLSCEQNLNHDAMYWYRQDPGQGLRLIYYSQIVNDFQKGDIAEGYSVSREKKESFPLTVTSAQKNPTAFYLCASSPSGLAEGTQYFGPGTRLLVL.

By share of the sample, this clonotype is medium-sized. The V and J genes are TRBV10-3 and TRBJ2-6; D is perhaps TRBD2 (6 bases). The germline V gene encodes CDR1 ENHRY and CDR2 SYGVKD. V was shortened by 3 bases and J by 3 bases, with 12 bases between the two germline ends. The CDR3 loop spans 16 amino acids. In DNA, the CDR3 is TGTGCCATCAGTGACCACCGGGGAGGTGGGGCCAACGTCCTGACTTTC. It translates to CAISDHRGGGANVLTF.

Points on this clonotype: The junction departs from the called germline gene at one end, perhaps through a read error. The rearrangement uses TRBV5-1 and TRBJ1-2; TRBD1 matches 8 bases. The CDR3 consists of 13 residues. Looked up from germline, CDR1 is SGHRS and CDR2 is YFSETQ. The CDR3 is CASSLDRAGGYTF. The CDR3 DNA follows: TGCGCCAGCAGTTTGGACAGGGCGGGGGGCTACACCTTC.

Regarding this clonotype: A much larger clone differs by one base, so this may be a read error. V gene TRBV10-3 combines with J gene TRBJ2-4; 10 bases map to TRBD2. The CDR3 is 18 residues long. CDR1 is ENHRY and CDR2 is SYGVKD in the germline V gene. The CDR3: CASRHTSGAKLAKNMQYF. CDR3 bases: TGTGCCAGCAGGCACACTAGCGGGGCAAAACTAGCCAAAAACATGCAGTACTTC.

The DNA of the CDR3 is TGTGCCAGCATCCAAAAAAGCGGGAGTTTGAATGAGCAGTTCTTC. It is translated as CASIQKSGSLNEQFF. The chain has TRBV28 and TRBJ2-1; TRBD2 agrees at 8 bases. Germline CDR1 MDHEN, CDR2 SYDVKM. The CDR3 is 15 amino acids. Trimming cost V 7 bases and J 7 bases; bases outside gene matches: 12.

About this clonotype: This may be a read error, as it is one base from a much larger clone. CDR3 DNA: TGTGCCAGCGGTGGACAGATACTCTATGGCTACACCTTC. Its translation: CASGGQILYGYTF. V is TRBV7-2 and J is TRBJ1-2, with a tentative D call TRBD1 (6 bases). Germline V gene data show CDR1 as SGHTA and CDR2 as FQGNSA. The CDR3 covers 13 residues. Between the trimmed V and J ends, which lost 8 bases and 4 bases, there was a span of 14 bases. The full variable domain, with the rest looked up from reference TRBV7-2 and TRBJ1-2, is GAGVSQSPSNKVTEKGKDVELRCDPISGHTALYWYRQSLGQGLEFLIYFQGNSAPDKSGLPSDRFSAERTGGSVSTLTIQRTQQEDSAVYLCASGGQILYGYTFGSGTRLTVV.

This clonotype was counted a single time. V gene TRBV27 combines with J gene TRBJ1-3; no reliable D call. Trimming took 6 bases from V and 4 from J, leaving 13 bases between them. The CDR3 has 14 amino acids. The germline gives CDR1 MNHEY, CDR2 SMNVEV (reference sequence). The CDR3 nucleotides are TGTGCCAGCAGCGTTGGCGGCGGCGGAAACACCATATATTTT. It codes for CASSVGGGGNTIYF.

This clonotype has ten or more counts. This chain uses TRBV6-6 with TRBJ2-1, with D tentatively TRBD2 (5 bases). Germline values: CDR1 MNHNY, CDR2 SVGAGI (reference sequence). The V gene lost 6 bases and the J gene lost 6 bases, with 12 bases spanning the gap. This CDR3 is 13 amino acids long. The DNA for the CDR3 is TGTGCCAGCAGCCCCAGGACTGTCAATGAGCAGTTCTTC. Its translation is CASSPRTVNEQFF.

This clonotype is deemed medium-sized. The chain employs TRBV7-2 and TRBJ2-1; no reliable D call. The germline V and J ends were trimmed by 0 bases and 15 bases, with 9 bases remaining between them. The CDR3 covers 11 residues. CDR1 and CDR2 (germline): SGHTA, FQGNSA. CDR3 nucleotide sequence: TGTGCCAGCAGCTTAGCGGACGGCCGGTTCTTC. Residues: CASSLADGRFF. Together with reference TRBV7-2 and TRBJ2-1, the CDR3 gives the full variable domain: GAGVSQSPSNKVTEKGKDVELRCDPISGHTALYWYRQSLGQGLEFLIYFQGNSAPDKSGLPSDRFSAERTGGSVSTLTIQRTQQEDSAVYLCASSLADGRFFGPGTRLTVL.

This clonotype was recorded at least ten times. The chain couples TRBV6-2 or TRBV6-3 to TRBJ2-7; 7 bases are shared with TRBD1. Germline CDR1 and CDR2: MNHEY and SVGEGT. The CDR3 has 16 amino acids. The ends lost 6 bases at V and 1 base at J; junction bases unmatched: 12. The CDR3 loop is CASSYARDSPSYEQYF. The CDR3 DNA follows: TGTGCCAGCAGCTACGCTAGGGACAGTCCTTCCTACGAGCAGTACTTC.

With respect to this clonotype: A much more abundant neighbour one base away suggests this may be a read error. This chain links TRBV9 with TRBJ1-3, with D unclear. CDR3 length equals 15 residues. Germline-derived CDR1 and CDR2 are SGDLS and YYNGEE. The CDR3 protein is CATSVAPGAGNTIYF. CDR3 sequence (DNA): TGTGCCACCAGCGTAGCGCCGGGCGCAGGAAACACCATATATTTT.

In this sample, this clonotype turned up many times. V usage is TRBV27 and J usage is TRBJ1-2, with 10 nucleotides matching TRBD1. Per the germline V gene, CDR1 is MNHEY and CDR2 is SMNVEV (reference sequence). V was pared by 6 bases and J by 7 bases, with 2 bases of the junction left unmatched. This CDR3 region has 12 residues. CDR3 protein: CASRTGGSGYTF. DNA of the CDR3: TGTGCCAGCAGGACAGGGGGCTCTGGCTACACCTTC.

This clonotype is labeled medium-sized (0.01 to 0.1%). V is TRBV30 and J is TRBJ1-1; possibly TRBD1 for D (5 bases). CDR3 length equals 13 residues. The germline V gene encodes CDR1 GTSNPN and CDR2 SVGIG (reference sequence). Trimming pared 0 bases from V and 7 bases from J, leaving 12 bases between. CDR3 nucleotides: TGTGCCTGGAGTGTACGGGACGGCGTTGAAGCTTTCTTT. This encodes CAWSVRDGVEAFF.

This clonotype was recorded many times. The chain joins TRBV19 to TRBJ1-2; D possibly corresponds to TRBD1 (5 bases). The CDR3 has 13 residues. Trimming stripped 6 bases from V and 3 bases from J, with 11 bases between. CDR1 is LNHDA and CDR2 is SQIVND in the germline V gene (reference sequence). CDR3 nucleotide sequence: TGTGCCAGTAGGGAAGACAGATACTATGGCTACACCTTC. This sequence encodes CASREDRYYGYTF.

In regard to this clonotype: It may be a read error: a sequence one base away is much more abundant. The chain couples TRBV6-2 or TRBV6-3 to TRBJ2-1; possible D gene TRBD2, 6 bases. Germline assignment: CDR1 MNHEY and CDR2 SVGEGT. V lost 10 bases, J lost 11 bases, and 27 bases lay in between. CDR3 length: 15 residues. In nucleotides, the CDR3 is TGTGCCACCCTAAAGGACGGGGGAAGGAGGAATCAGCAGTTCTTC. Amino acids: CATLKDGGRRNQQFF.